The 14 T cell receptor beta chains listed next were all sequenced from one sample in a study of PD-1 blockade in classical Hodgkin lymphoma. The time point was: cycle 4 day 1 (C4D1), after less than 7 weeks of nivolumab. After autologous stem cell transplantation all patients relapsed, and prior brentuximab vedotin exposure differed between cohorts. Sequenced by immunoSEQ multiplex PCR; TCRdb stores in-frame clones only, minus some. Here the sample spans over 70,000 clones, 90% being singletons. The sample in question was peripheral blood mononuclear cells (PBMCs), obtained before the fourth cycle of nivolumab. Every receptor here comes from a human donor with classical Hodgkin lymphoma.

The V and J genes are TRBV15 and TRBJ1-2; D remains ambiguous. Germline CDR1 reads LNHNV; CDR2 reads YYDKDF (reference sequence). The CDR3 contains 14 residues. The germline V and J ends were trimmed by 3 bases and 0 bases, with 8 bases remaining between them. CDR3 loop: CATSRDLTNYGYTF. The CDR3 coding sequence is TGTGCCACCAGCAGGGACCTGACTAACTATGGCTACACCTTC. Variable domain in full (rest from reference TRBV15 and TRBJ1-2): DAMVIQNPRYQVTQFGKPVTLSCSQTLNHNVMYWYQQKSSQAPKLLFHYYDKDFNNEADTPDNFQSRRPNTSFCFLDIRSPGLGDTAMYLCATSRDLTNYGYTFGSGTRLTVV.

This clone was seen only a few times. The rearrangement uses TRBV30 and TRBJ1-6; 8 bases match TRBD1. The CDR3 spans 13 residues. The germline V gene has CDR1 GTSNPN and CDR2 SVGIG (reference sequence). The V gene end was trimmed by 2 bases and the J gene end by 8 bases; junction bases not matched to a gene: 2. The CDR3 region is CAWSKDRDSPLHF. The CDR3 DNA reads as TGTGCCTGGAGTAAGGACAGGGATTCACCCCTCCACTTT.

As for this clone: Other DNA sequences from this sample encode an identical CDR3 as well. The CDR3 bases are TGTGCCAGCAGCTTCACAGATACGCAGTATTTT. This encodes CASSFTDTQYF. This chain links TRBV5-4 with TRBJ2-3; D not resolved. Germline V gene data show CDR1 as SGHNT and CDR2 as YYREEE (reference sequence). V shed 2 bases and J shed 2 bases, with 0 bases lying between them. The CDR3 spans 11 residues.

The chain couples TRBV5-4 to TRBJ1-1; a possible D gene is TRBD1 (6 bases). Germline CDR1 is SGHNT and CDR2 is YYREEE (reference sequence). The CDR3 spans 12 residues. The V end was cut by 4 bases, the J end by 8 bases, with 12 bases between. The CDR3 sequence: CASSLGGLEAFF. The DNA for the CDR3 is TGTGCCAGCAGCCTGGGGGGGCTCGAAGCTTTCTTT.

This chain connects TRBV6-5 to TRBJ2-3; 11 positions match TRBD1. The CDR3 has 12 residues. In germline, CDR1 is MNHEY, CDR2 SVGAGI. Trimming removed 6 bases from V and 13 bases from J; junction bases left unmatched: 6. The CDR3 DNA reads as TGTGCCAGCAGACCCGGGACAGGGGGGGAGTATTTT. The encoded protein is CASRPGTGGEYF.

This clone was observed a few times. The CDR3 DNA reads TGTGCCAGCAGTTTAGATACAGGGCGAACAGATACGCAGTATTTT. The encoded protein is CASSLDTGRTDTQYF. V and J are TRBV27 and TRBJ2-3, with D perhaps TRBD1 (6 bases). The CDR3 totals 15 residues. With 2 bases removed from V and 3 bases from J, the gap between germline ends came to 12 bases. Germline V gene sequence: CDR1 MNHEY, CDR2 SMNVEV (reference sequence).

This chain uses TRBV30 with TRBJ1-3; D possibly corresponds to TRBD1 (6 bases). The CDR3 consists of 14 residues. The germline V gene encodes CDR1 GTSNPN and CDR2 SVGIG (reference sequence). Between the trimmed V and J ends, which lost 4 bases and 0 bases, there was a span of 10 bases. The CDR3 is CAWMDSFSGNTIYF. The CDR3 DNA is TGTGCCTGGATGGACAGCTTCTCTGGAAACACCATATATTTT.

This clone was seen once. The chain has TRBV6-6 and TRBJ2-7, with 11 bases identical to TRBD2. With V trimmed by 6 bases and J by 7 bases, 8 bases remained unmatched. This CDR3 is built from 14 residues. Germline-derived CDR1 and CDR2 are MNHNY and SVGAGI (reference sequence). CDR3 nucleotides: TGTGCCAGCAGAACTACTAGCGGGGGTGGAGAGCAGTACTTC. Its protein is CASRTTSGGGEQYF.

This sequence joins TRBV9 and TRBJ2-1; D call uncertain. The CDR3 extends over 13 amino acids. Germline-derived CDR1 and CDR2 are SGDLS and YYNGEE. The germline V and J ends were trimmed by 1 base and 8 bases, with 10 bases remaining between them. The CDR3 nucleotides are TGTGCCAGCAGCGTACTCCTTTGGGATGAGCAGTTCTTC. This codes for CASSVLLWDEQFF. The full variable domain, in which reference TRBV9 and TRBJ2-1 provide the parts outside the CDR3, is DSGVTQTPKHLITATGQRVTLRCSPRSGDLSVYWYQQSLDQGLQFLIQYYNGEERAKGNILERFSAQQFPDLHSELNLSSLELGDSALYFCASSVLLWDEQFFGPGTRLTVL.

J is TRBJ2-5 and V is TRBV4-2; 9 bases map to TRBD2. Near its end, the DNA agrees better with TRBJ2-7, so the J call may be wrong. CDR1 and CDR2 (germline): LGHNA, YNFKEQ. The CDR3 consists of 15 residues. For the CDR3, the DNA is TGTGCCAGCAGCGCATCTAGCGGGAAAACCTACGAGCAGTACTTC. Translated, it gives CASSASSGKTYEQYF.

This clone showed up just a few times. The V call is TRBV18, the J call TRBJ1-2; 10 bases match TRBD1. The CDR3 extends over 14 amino acids. Trimming at V came to 6 bases and at J to 5 bases, leaving 6 bases not matched to a gene. CDR1 is KGHSH, CDR2 LQKENI, per germline. CDR3 loop: CASSRGQGEYGYTF. The CDR3 nucleotides are TGTGCCAGCTCGCGTGGACAGGGGGAATATGGCTACACCTTC.

This clone was counted a single time. The chain uses TRBV7-9 and TRBJ1-1, with D possibly TRBD1 on 6 matching bases. Germline V gives CDR1 SEHNR, CDR2 FQNEAQ (reference sequence). This CDR3 contains 15 residues. V was clipped by 4 bases and J by 1 base, with 13 bases between them. The CDR3: CASSSRWDTNTEAFF. CDR3 in DNA: TGTGCCAGCAGCTCGAGGTGGGACACGAACACTGAAGCTTTCTTT.

The chain combines TRBV19 with TRBJ1-3; D gene unclear. Germline CDR1 is LNHDA and CDR2 is SQIVND (reference sequence). The CDR3 consists of 14 residues. V shed 2 bases and J shed 0 bases, with 5 bases lying between them. CDR3 region: CASSIRDSGNTIYF. The CDR3 DNA reads as TGTGCCAGTAGTATAAGGGACTCTGGAAACACCATATATTTT.

The chain carries TRBV6-1 and TRBJ2-7, with TRBD2 as a possible D gene (6 bases). This CDR3 region has 15 residues. V was clipped by 7 bases and J by 0 bases, with 16 bases between them. In germline, CDR1 is MNHNS, CDR2 SASEGT. The CDR3 DNA is TGTGCCAGCATCAAAAATAGCGGACCCTCCTACGAGCAGTACTTC. Translating it yields CASIKNSGPSYEQYF.